The T cell receptor beta chain under discussion was sequenced for a study of T cells in Graves' hyperthyroidism and ophthalmopathy (dated by TCRdb to the late 2010s). Background on the whole study: Peripheral blood was collected at initial diagnosis, before any treatment. The approximately 98 discovery patients were randomly divided into training and test sets at a 7:3 ratio. A discovery cohort of approximately 100 patients, 43 with Graves' ophthalmopathy and about 60 with stable Graves' hyperthyroidism, was used to find distinguishing TCR V-J signatures. After sampling, hyperthyroidism patients received methimazole starting at 30 mg daily, and ophthalmopathy patients received high-dose intravenous methylprednisolone. The paper reports TCR Vbeta CDR3 sequencing of fewer than 150 peripheral blood samples: approximately 43 ophthalmopathy, about 75 hyperthyroidism and about 17 progressor patients. The study also compared thyroid tissue and blood T-cell repertoires from several Graves' hyperthyroidism patients. Prospective prediction of ophthalmopathy was tested in an independent validation cohort of 18 hyperthyroidism patients and roughly 16 patients who later progressed to ophthalmopathy.

Amplification of TCR beta CDR3 regions was carried out from RNA transcripts. The TCR CDR3 was subjected to a first round of RT-PCR using the HTBI primer set and the Qiagen OneStep RT-PCR kit. Libraries were constructed in a second round of multiplex PCR, after which size selection and purification were carried out. Paired-end sequencing of the libraries was performed with 100 bp reads on an Illumina HiSeq2000. The source study handled its data this way. SOAPnuke was used to process the raw data, throwing out any read that contained adapters or uncalled bases, had a mean Phred below 15, or lacked an exact constant-primer or identifier match. High-quality paired reads were merged with COPE v1.2.5, and unique nucleotide sequences were defined as clonotypes. MiTCR v1.1 was used to align the clonotypes against IMGT TRBV, TRBD and TRBJ reference segments. The analysis was restricted to V-J combinations with a frequency above 0.0001, which together covered about 99% of the repertoires. The TCS score was defined as the ratio of F50 (clonal expansion) to E x V (chaos), calculated using BLOSUM62-based TCRdist between CDR3 peptides within each V-J. Welch's t-statistics and random forest reduced 514 V-J features to 13, which were used in a naive Bayes classifier (R e1071). The similarity between thyroid and blood repertoires was quantified using the Morisita-Horn index. Using fastp at Q25 and MiXCR, TCRdb reprocessed the public reads and kept productive beta chains. One record per CDR3 amino acid sequence lists the most common genes and DNA. What appears here as the V and J calls and clone size reflects TCRdb's work, not the paper's. For this sample there are 600,000 to 800,000 distinct CDR3 sequences; roughly a third appear just once. 31% of the sample rests with the top ten.

Unmatched junction bases come to 7, with V trimmed by 3 bases and J by 2 bases. The germline V gene gives CDR1 as ENHRY and CDR2 as SYGVKD. Including the terminal cysteine and phenylalanine, the CDR3 comprises 17 residues. Left in the record is the CDR3 DNA by itself, 51 bases read in frame from the first base. On this clonotype itself: This receptor's antigen is unknown. A read error may be the cause here, since a much bigger clone is one base away.

General study outcomes and caveats: A 13 V-J signature model separated ophthalmopathy from stable hyperthyroidism, with 87.88% sensitivity and 81.08% specificity in cross-validation and 80%/75% in testing. No statistical method was used to fix the sample size in advance, and group allocation was not hidden from the investigators. Most expanded thyroid clonotypes (frequency above 0.001) were also found in blood, which suggests that blood repertoires may mirror thyroid immune responses. In validation, the model predicted progression to ophthalmopathy with approximately 69% sensitivity and around 72% specificity, a median of roughly seven months before onset.

Stable Graves' hyperthyroidism was defined as the absence of progression to ophthalmopathy over 18 months of follow-up. Hyperthyroidism patients were newly diagnosed, had a disease duration of under 2 months, and were aged 18 to 65 years. Patients with uncontrolled infections, other autoimmune diseases, pregnancy or lactation were excluded. Diagnoses were based on clinical symptoms, serum thyroxine and TRAb, thyroid ultrasound and orbital computed tomography. Ficoll-Paque density gradient centrifugation was used to isolate PBMCs from about 9.4 ml of fresh peripheral blood. Total RNA was extracted using Trizol reagent, and RNA quality was assessed on an Agilent 2100 Bioanalyzer.

This TCR derives from a woman in her forties with Graves' hyperthyroidism. The rearranged chain carries TRBV10-3 and TRBJ1-5, with 10 bases matching TRBD1. The specimen sequenced was blood. DNA sequence: TGTGCCATCAGTGATCAAAGGACAGGGGGAGGCAATCAGCCCCAGCATTTT. Its protein product is CAISDQRTGGGNQPQHF.